This T cell receptor (beta chain) was captured by sequencing in a study of spatial heterogeneity in lung cancer (dated by TCRdb to the late 2010s). In the study overall: Samples were obtained from 72 patients with early-stage, untreated non-small cell lung cancer from the lung TRACERx cohort. Follow-up PBMC samples were sequenced whenever available, with a median time to follow-up of approximately 23 months after resection. Beta-chain transcripts were consistently detected in greater numbers than alpha-chain transcripts, which likely reflected higher beta-chain transcript abundance. In the raw uncorrected reads, each unique combination of TCR and UMI appeared more than ten times on average. Nonsynonymous mutation counts, determined by whole-exome sequencing of tumor tissue, were related to TCR repertoire features. In non-small cell lung cancer, the study made a quantitative comparison of TCR alpha and beta repertoires among multiple tumor regions, matched nontumor lung and blood. At surgery, both alpha and beta chains were TCR-sequenced in about 200 tumor regions, about 61 matched nontumor lung samples and around 50 PBMC samples.

The table lists this clonotype with many counts. Its cognate antigen has yet to be identified. No clone much larger than this one lies a single base away; base qualities are absent. General study outcomes and caveats: Only roughly 15 patients were included in comparisons of baseline and follow-up blood repertoires. Ubiquitous expanded tumor TCRs showed up in blood more often at tumor resection than at routine follow-up. Additional single-cell paired TCR alpha and beta sequencing was considered necessary to confirm, at a functional level, the hypothesis that regional TCRs recognize regional mutations.

The sample's time point label is to be understood as: blood at routine non-recurrence follow-up after resection. For TCR sequencing, whole RNA was extracted from tumor and nontumor lung tissue, or from cryopreserved PBMC samples, and no cell sorting was done. Only patients with enough RNA available from two or more tumor regions were chosen for TCR sequencing. The CDR3, cysteine through phenylalanine, is 17 amino acids long. Only CDR3 DNA remains: 51 bases, in frame from the first base. CDR1 and CDR2 (MDHEN, SYDVKM) derive from the germline V gene. V is trimmed back by 7 bases and J by 2 bases, and the junction contains 11 bases that no gene match accounts for. Library generation was performed with 5' RACE. TCRdb lists the instrument as NextSeq 500. To allow correction of PCR and sequencing errors, the TCR library protocol tagged every TCR cDNA molecule with a unique molecular identifier. Per the source publication's procedure: Decombinator tools were used for TCR identification, UMI-based error correction and CDR3 extraction. Expanded TCRs were defined as those above a frequency of 2 per 1,000, corresponding to the top 1% of the tumor frequency distribution. Each repertoire was subsampled 100 times to 5,000 TCRs, after which Renyi diversity was computed with the R vegan package. CDR3 similarity networks were built from amino acid triplet string-kernel similarity, with CDR3s being connected when pairwise similarity was above 0.82. TCRdb trimmed the raw reads at Q25, called clones with MiXCR and kept productive beta chains. Rows matching on CDR3 protein sequence are summarized as one entry with the most common DNA and genes. The V and J calls were not made by the authors but by TCRdb's processing. The sample table holds some 30,000 distinct CDR3 sequences, of which almost 5.5% were seen once. The top ten clonotypes cover roughly 26% of the sample.

The sample consisted of PBMCs, taken at follow-up. The chain employs TRBV28 and TRBJ2-5; TRBD2 lines up with 12 middle nucleotides. The clonotype originates from a female donor with early-stage non-small cell lung cancer. Here the CDR3 is given as CASKKRGLAGKQETQYF. The DNA sequence is given as TGTGCCAGCAAAAAGAGGGGACTAGCGGGTAAACAAGAGACCCAGTACTTC.